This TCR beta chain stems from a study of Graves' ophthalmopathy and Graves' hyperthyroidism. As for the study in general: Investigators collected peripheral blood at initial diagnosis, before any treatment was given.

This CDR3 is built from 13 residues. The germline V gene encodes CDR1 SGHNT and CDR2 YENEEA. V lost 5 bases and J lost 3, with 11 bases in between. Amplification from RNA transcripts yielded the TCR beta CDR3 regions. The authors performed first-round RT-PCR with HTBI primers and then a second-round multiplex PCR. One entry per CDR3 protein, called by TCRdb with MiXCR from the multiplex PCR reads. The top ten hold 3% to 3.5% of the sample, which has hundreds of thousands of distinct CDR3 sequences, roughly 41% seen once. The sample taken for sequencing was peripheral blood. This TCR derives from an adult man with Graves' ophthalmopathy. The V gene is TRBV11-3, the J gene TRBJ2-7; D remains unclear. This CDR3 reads CASSQQQFYEQYF. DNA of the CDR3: TGTGCCAGCAGCCAGCAACAGTTCTACGAGCAGTACTTC.